This is a list of T cell receptor beta chains from one sample in a study of beta chain features in type 1 diabetes. TCRdb's copy holds only in-frame clones and misses some; the assay was immunoSEQ multiplex PCR. The sample has under 850,000 clones; roughly 12% are singletons. Sequencing used naive CD4+ T cells from blood. The receptors come from a man between 18 and 35 years old with type 1 diabetes. Both conserved end residues are part of each CDR3. A D gene is named only where the DNA matches it firmly. Clone size is not always given. Where it is, it says once, few, many or a class for expanded clones.

d_gene,abundance,j_gene,v_gene,CDR3aa,CDR3nt
.,.,TRBJ2-7,TRBV7-9,CASSLLTGTYEQYF,TGTGCCAGCAGCTTACTCACAGGTACCTACGAGCAGTACTTC
TRBD1,few,TRBJ1-6,TRBV2,CASNAGTGGSPLHF,TGTGCCAGCAACGCCGGGACAGGGGGCTCACCCCTCCACTTT
.,.,TRBJ1-2,TRBV30,CALAFEGGYTF,TGTGCCCTTGCGTTTGAAGGTGGCTACACCTTC
TRBD1,.,TRBJ1-2,TRBV30,CAWTPGGSPGYTF,TGTGCCTGGACCCCAGGGGGGTCCCCTGGCTACACCTTC
.,.,TRBJ1-2,TRBV5-6,CASSSGPGYTF,TGTGCCAGCAGCTCGGGACCTGGCTACACCTTC
TRBD1,few,TRBJ2-7,TRBV29-1,CSVWDSTYEQYF,TGCAGCGTATGGGACAGTACCTACGAGCAGTACTTC
TRBD1,.,TRBJ2-1,TRBV29-1,CSVAGGGSYNEQFF,TGCAGCGTAGCAGGGGGTGGTTCCTACAATGAGCAGTTCTTC
.,.,TRBJ1-5,TRBV7-9,CASSLGSGMAQHF,TGTGCCAGCAGCTTGGGTTCCGGAATGGCCCAGCATTTT
.,.,TRBJ2-5,TRBV2,CASGVGAAQETQYF,TGTGCCAGCGGCGTAGGGGCAGCACAAGAGACCCAGTACTTC
.,many,TRBJ2-1,TRBV7-9,CASSFADEQFF,TGTGCCAGCAGCTTCGCCGATGAGCAGTTCTTC
.,.,TRBJ2-1,TRBV4-1,CASSQVVLTEGEQFF,TGCGCCAGCAGCCAAGTGGTCCTTACTGAAGGTGAGCAGTTCTTC
.,few,TRBJ1-4,TRBV25-1,CASSEGSQANEKLFF,TGTGCCAGCAGTGAAGGCTCCCAGGCTAATGAAAAACTGTTTTTT
.,few,TRBJ2-7,TRBV2,CASGRTYEQYF,TGTGCCAGCGGGAGGACCTACGAGCAGTACTTC
TRBD1,few,TRBJ1-1,TRBV4-1,CASSQDLGTDPNTEAFF,TGCGCCAGCAGCCAAGATCTGGGGACAGACCCGAACACTGAAGCTTTCTTT
.,.,TRBJ1-2,TRBV6-5,CASRMTSLNYGYTF,TGTGCCAGCAGGATGACAAGCCTTAACTATGGCTACACCTTC
.,.,TRBJ2-5,TRBV5-4,CASSPNERETQYF,TGTGCCAGCAGCCCTAACGAAAGGGAGACCCAGTACTTC